The clone carrying this T cell receptor (beta chain) was observed once. Its target is unknown. A read error may produce the germline difference seen at one junction end. It was by two-round multiplex PCR that TCR beta CDR3 was amplified from genomic DNA. Primers specific to each TRBV and TRBJ gene were used in first-round PCR. TCRdb re-analysed the multiplex PCR reads in MiXCR, keeping a single row per CDR3 protein. The sample shows fewer than 30,000 distinct CDR3 sequences, 40% to 55% of them seen only once. This CDR3 is built from 16 residues. The germline CDR1 and CDR2 sequences are MNHEY and SVGAGI. This entry is derived from a study of prognosis after radiotherapy for stage I lung cancer. General study findings and limits: Once stereotactic body radiation therapy had been given, unique TCR clone counts fell, with a median of about 9,700 versus 6,500. Reportedly, the usage of TRBV and TRBJ genes was not the same in patients with and without metastases. Following stereotactic body radiation therapy, patients who went on to develop distant metastases had lower Shannon entropy.

The chain combines TRBV6-5 with TRBJ1-6; perhaps TRBD1 as D (5 bases). The sample in question was PBMCs, obtained before or after stereotactic body radiation therapy (not recorded which). The sequence was collected from a donor aged 50 or older with non-small cell lung cancer. CDR3 residues: CASSYDIRGEGSPLHF. DNA of the CDR3: TGTGCCAGCAGTTACGACATTCGGGGGGAAGGTTCACCACTCCACTTT.